The sample holds many counts of the clone carrying this T cell receptor beta chain. As yet, its antigen is unknown. The data were taken from a study of T cells in Graves' hyperthyroidism and ophthalmopathy. Study-wide results and limits: Blood samples included most of the expanded thyroid clonotypes exceeding 0.001. Using 13 V-J features, a model discriminated ophthalmopathy from stable hyperthyroidism.

J was trimmed by 2 bases and V by 0 bases; bases with no gene match: 6. The CDR3 extends over 17 amino acids. CDR1 is LGHDT and CDR2 is YNNKEL in the germline V gene (reference sequence). Amplified TCR beta CDR3 regions derived from RNA transcripts. The HTBI set primed first-round TCR CDR3 RT-PCR. TCRdb ran MiXCR on the multiplex PCR reads and lists one entry per CDR3 protein. Of roughly 700,000 distinct CDR3 sequences listed, 14% are singletons. Sequencing was done on a sample of blood. The V gene is TRBV3-1, the J gene TRBJ1-5; 8 bases map to TRBD1. The TCR sequence derives from a woman younger than 35 with Graves' hyperthyroidism. The DNA for the CDR3 is TGTGCCAGCAGCCAAGATCCCCAGGGGGCGGGCAATCAGCCCCAGCATTTT. Translation gives CASSQDPQGAGNQPQHF. Combining the CDR3 with reference TRBV3-1 and TRBJ1-5 gives the whole variable domain DTAVSQTPKYLVTQMGNDKSIKCEQNLGHDTMYWYKQDSKKFLKIMFSYNNKELIINETVPNRFSPKSPDKAHLNLHINSLELGDSAVYFCASSQDPQGAGNQPQHFGDGTRLSIL.